The following is a T cell receptor beta chain sequence with its context. This clonotype was counted only a few times. Its antigen specificity is not known. No much larger clonotype is one base removed from it; base qualities were not supplied. The CDR1 and CDR2 encoded by the germline V gene are SGHRS and YFSETQ. The CDR3 runs 15 amino acids, cysteine and phenylalanine included. Left in the record is the CDR3 DNA by itself, 45 bases read in frame from the first base. V is pruned by 4 bases and J by 3 bases, leaving 7 bases of the junction without a gene match. This sample is drawn from a study of blood T cells in healthy people across ages (dated by TCRdb to the mid-2010s). Study-wide context: In model experiments, template switching captured about one uniquely barcoded TCR beta cDNA molecule for every two T cells. Four age groups were formed from the donors: young (average 16 years), middle-aged (approximately 40), aged (more than 55) and long-lived (around 82). To track age-related changes in TCR beta repertoire diversity, the study relied on deep sequencing normalized with unique cDNA molecular identifiers. Two additional independent replicas of 1 million unique cDNA reads from the same blood draw were analyzed for two donors (one aged 18 to 30 and one aged 80 or older). To avoid experimental bias, donors of different ages were distributed randomly across sequencing lanes.

Donors were 39 systemically healthy Caucasian individuals from Russia aged roughly 6 to 95 years. Each donor gave roughly 11 milliliters of peripheral blood, drawn into EDTA-treated Vacutainer tubes. Ficoll-Paque density-gradient centrifugation was used to isolate PBMCs, with at least 7 million obtained per sample. Trizol reagent was used to extract total RNA from the PBMCs, yielding at least 5.5 micrograms per sample. For every donor, flow cytometry on a PBMC aliquot measured the percentage of naive CD45RAhigh/CD27high T cells. The library was generated by 5' RACE. The instrument was an Illumina HiSeq 2500. A second PCR of about 7 to 12 cycles was run with a J-beta primer mix and a sample-barcoded 5' primer. A template-switch 5' adaptor carrying 12 random nucleotides introduced a unique molecular identifier onto each TCR beta cDNA molecule. At least 2.5 million CDR3-containing paired-end reads were obtained from each sample. All of the RNA was converted into first-strand cDNA using the Mint cDNA synthesis kit, with a TRBC-specific oligonucleotide serving as the primer. After uracil-DNA glycosylase treatment, a first 18-cycle PCR used universal primers M1SS and BC2_uni_R on all cDNA. For the original study's pipeline: Normalization of each sample was performed by random selection of 1 million high-quality reads, each carrying a distinct molecular identifier. Instead of being binned into consensus sequences, reads that shared molecular identifiers were thrown out. MiTCR, set to a Q25 quality threshold and the strictest error-elimination algorithm, was used for CDR3 identification, clonotype clustering and error correction. A nonparametric unseen species model using Euler transformation provided a lower-bound estimate of total TCR beta diversity. TCRdb took the public reads, trimmed them with fastp at Q25, ran MiXCR for clone calling and kept in-frame beta chains. Identical CDR3 protein sequences are pooled into one entry, listed with their most common genes and DNA. It is TCRdb's table, rather than the study itself, that gives the V and J calls and clone size. The sample has about 670,000 distinct CDR3 sequences on record, around 52% of them singletons. The ten top clones hold roughly 12% of the sample.

General study outcomes and caveats: Compared with the aged group, the long-lived group had more naive CD4+ T cells, fewer expanded clones and increased TCR diversity, a pattern suggesting age selection. Because the CMV infection status of the donors was unknown, age-related changes in expanded clonotypes may potentially have been confounded. Conclusive comparison of naive and antigen-experienced compartments was prevented by the profiling of bulk unsorted PBMCs. Observed TCR beta diversity per million T cells fell roughly linearly with age, and a significant reduction was already apparent by age around 36. Estimates of total diversity from one million sequenced T cells were regarded as lower bounds and underestimates. The percentage of naive T cells measured by flow cytometry correlated strongly with observed TCR beta diversity.

The sequencing input was blood. The chain links TRBV5-1 with TRBJ1-5; TRBD1 aligns with 7 central bases. The TCR sequence derives from a woman of 80 years or more in good health. The CDR3 loop reads CASSTTTGVNQPQHF. The sequenced DNA is TGCGCCAGCAGCACAACAACAGGGGTCAATCAGCCCCAGCATTTT.